The rows below give T cell receptor beta chains drawn from one sample of a study of cytotoxic CD8 clonotypes in ibrutinib-treated CLL. Produced via immunoSEQ multiplex PCR; TCRdb's table is partial and in-frame only. The sample contains about 300,000 clones, around 77% of which appear only once. The specimen comprised PBMCs, sampled at disease progression, from a patient treated with ibrutinib. Every receptor here comes from a human donor with chronic lymphocytic leukemia. Both conserved end residues are part of each CDR3. Each record gives: clone size, J gene, V gene, D gene, CDR3 protein, CDR3 DNA. A D gene is named only where the DNA matches it firmly. Only some rows state a clone size, as once, few, many or a class for expanded clones.

abundance: -; j_gene: TRBJ2-2; v_gene: TRBV7-3; d_gene: -; CDR3aa: CASSLLGGAGPGELFF; CDR3nt: TGTGCCAGCAGCTTATTGGGGGGCGCAGGACCCGGGGAGCTGTTTTTT
abundance: -; j_gene: TRBJ2-7; v_gene: TRBV28; d_gene: TRBD2; CDR3aa: CASWSSGRDMYF; CDR3nt: TGTGCCAGCTGGAGCAGCGGGAGGGACATGTACTTC
abundance: -; j_gene: TRBJ1-5; v_gene: TRBV19; d_gene: TRBD1; CDR3aa: CASSIEYDRGHGQPQHF; CDR3nt: TGTGCCAGTAGTATAGAGTATGATAGGGGGCATGGGCAGCCCCAGCATTTT
abundance: -; j_gene: TRBJ1-4; v_gene: TRBV19; d_gene: -; CDR3aa: CASSQPGQSEKLFF; CDR3nt: TGTGCCAGTTCGCAGCCGGGACAAAGTGAAAAACTGTTTTTT
abundance: -; j_gene: TRBJ2-7; v_gene: TRBV7-6; d_gene: -; CDR3aa: CASSFGLSEQYF; CDR3nt: TGTGCCAGCAGCTTCGGGCTGTCGGAGCAGTACTTC
abundance: -; j_gene: TRBJ2-5; v_gene: TRBV5-1; d_gene: TRBD1; CDR3aa: CASNSGGYLETQYF; CDR3nt: TGCGCCAGTAATTCAGGGGGCTATTTGGAGACCCAGTACTTC
abundance: -; j_gene: TRBJ1-1; v_gene: TRBV5-1; d_gene: -; CDR3aa: CASSLRAMNTEAFF; CDR3nt: TGCGCCAGCAGCTTGAGGGCAATGAACACTGAAGCTTTCTTT
abundance: -; j_gene: TRBJ1-4; v_gene: TRBV6-6; d_gene: -; CDR3aa: CASSYPRGGINEKLFF; CDR3nt: TGTGCCAGCAGTTACCCCCGTGGGGGGATTAATGAAAAACTGTTTTTT
abundance: -; j_gene: TRBJ2-7; v_gene: TRBV6-5; d_gene: -; CDR3aa: CASSYSDPFYEQYF; CDR3nt: TGTGCCAGCAGTTACTCCGACCCTTTCTACGAGCAGTACTTC
abundance: -; j_gene: TRBJ2-7; v_gene: TRBV5-8; d_gene: TRBD1; CDR3aa: CASSFSGTGSYEQYF; CDR3nt: TGTGCCAGCAGCTTTTCCGGGACAGGGTCCTACGAGCAGTACTTC
abundance: -; j_gene: TRBJ1-1; v_gene: TRBV5-1; d_gene: -; CDR3aa: CASSRSPPLNTEAFF; CDR3nt: TGCGCCAGCAGCCGGAGCCCGCCTTTGAATACTGAAGCTTTCTTT
abundance: -; j_gene: TRBJ2-1; v_gene: TRBV13; d_gene: -; CDR3aa: CASREFGEQFF; CDR3nt: TGTGCCAGCAGGGAGTTCGGTGAGCAGTTCTTC
abundance: -; j_gene: TRBJ2-5; v_gene: TRBV29-1; d_gene: TRBD2; CDR3aa: CSAGTAHGASGRVGLETQYF; CDR3nt: TGCAGCGCTGGGACAGCGCATGGGGCTAGCGGGAGAGTCGGGTTAGAGACCCAGTACTTC
abundance: once; j_gene: TRBJ1-3; v_gene: TRBV27; d_gene: -; CDR3aa: CASSFGNTIYF; CDR3nt: TGTGCCAGCAGTTTCGGAAACACCATATATTTT
abundance: -; j_gene: TRBJ2-1; v_gene: TRBV7-2; d_gene: -; CDR3aa: CASSLEGFEQFF; CDR3nt: TGTGCCAGCAGCTTAGAGGGATTTGAGCAGTTCTTC
abundance: -; j_gene: TRBJ2-1; v_gene: TRBV27; d_gene: TRBD1; CDR3aa: CASSFIRTGFSYNEQFF; CDR3nt: TGTGCCAGCAGTTTTATCCGGACAGGCTTCTCCTACAATGAGCAGTTCTTC
abundance: -; j_gene: TRBJ1-3; v_gene: TRBV2; d_gene: TRBD1; CDR3aa: CASGRIPTGTRTENTIYF; CDR3nt: TGTGCCAGCGGGAGGATACCGACAGGGACTAGGACTGAAAACACCATATATTTT
abundance: -; j_gene: TRBJ1-2; v_gene: TRBV10-2; d_gene: TRBD1; CDR3aa: CASSESSRGHYGYTF; CDR3nt: TGCGCCAGCAGTGAGTCGAGCAGGGGGCACTATGGCTACACCTTC
abundance: -; j_gene: TRBJ2-3; v_gene: TRBV5-4; d_gene: TRBD2; CDR3aa: CASSSGTSGARDTQYF; CDR3nt: TGTGCCAGCAGCAGCGGGACTAGCGGGGCCCGGGATACGCAGTATTTT
abundance: -; j_gene: TRBJ2-5; v_gene: TRBV5-4; d_gene: -; CDR3aa: CASSSKGYRETQYF; CDR3nt: TGTGCCAGCAGCTCCAAAGGTTATCGAGAGACCCAGTACTTC
abundance: -; j_gene: TRBJ2-3; v_gene: TRBV27; d_gene: TRBD2; CDR3aa: CASSTLGTSGTDTQYF; CDR3nt: TGTGCCAGCTCTACTTTAGGGACTAGCGGCACAGATACGCAGTATTTT
abundance: -; j_gene: TRBJ1-1; v_gene: TRBV5-5; d_gene: -; CDR3aa: CASSQNTEAFF; CDR3nt: TGTGCCAGCAGCCAAAACACTGAAGCTTTCTTT
abundance: -; j_gene: TRBJ2-7; v_gene: TRBV7-2; d_gene: TRBD2; CDR3aa: CASSLRRLAGFEQYF; CDR3nt: TGTGCCAGCAGTCTACGGCGCCTAGCGGGATTCGAGCAGTACTTC
abundance: -; j_gene: TRBJ1-4; v_gene: TRBV6-5; d_gene: TRBD1; CDR3aa: CASSWTGLNEKLFF; CDR3nt: TGTGCCAGCAGTTGGACAGGGCTTAATGAAAAACTGTTTTTT
abundance: few; j_gene: TRBJ2-7; v_gene: TRBV9; d_gene: -; CDR3aa: CASSLGTLSYEQYF; CDR3nt: TGTGCCAGCAGCTTGGGGACCCTCTCCTACGAGCAGTACTTC
abundance: -; j_gene: TRBJ2-6; v_gene: TRBV9; d_gene: -; CDR3aa: CASSVRTGSGANVLTF; CDR3nt: TGTGCCAGCAGCGTAAGAACAGGGTCTGGGGCCAACGTCCTGACTTTC
abundance: -; j_gene: TRBJ2-7; v_gene: TRBV14; d_gene: TRBD2; CDR3aa: CASSQEKGGTSGSYEQYF; CDR3nt: TGTGCCAGCAGCCAAGAAAAGGGTGGGACTAGCGGCTCCTACGAGCAGTACTTC
abundance: -; j_gene: TRBJ1-2; v_gene: TRBV14; d_gene: -; CDR3aa: CASSCPGHYGYTF; CDR3nt: TGTGCCAGCAGTTGCCCAGGGCATTATGGCTACACCTTC
abundance: -; j_gene: TRBJ2-1; v_gene: TRBV5-5; d_gene: -; CDR3aa: CASSLGGLNNEQFF; CDR3nt: TGTGCCAGCAGCTTGGGAGGACTCAACAATGAGCAGTTCTTC
abundance: -; j_gene: TRBJ2-2; v_gene: TRBV18; d_gene: -; CDR3aa: CASSPPRGAGTGELFF; CDR3nt: TGTGCCAGCTCACCACCACGAGGGGCGGGCACCGGGGAGCTGTTTTTT
abundance: -; j_gene: TRBJ2-3; v_gene: TRBV7-2; d_gene: -; CDR3aa: CASSYARNTQYF; CDR3nt: TGTGCCAGCAGCTATGCCCGTAATACGCAGTATTTT
abundance: -; j_gene: TRBJ2-5; v_gene: TRBV29-1; d_gene: TRBD2; CDR3aa: CSVVPWGTSGQETQYF; CDR3nt: TGCAGCGTTGTCCCGTGGGGAACTAGCGGGCAAGAGACCCAGTACTTC
abundance: once; j_gene: TRBJ1-2; v_gene: TRBV7-9; d_gene: TRBD1; CDR3aa: CASSPRQGTKKSYGYTF; CDR3nt: TGTGCCAGCAGCCCCAGACAGGGAACAAAAAAGAGTTATGGCTACACCTTC
abundance: -; j_gene: TRBJ2-5; v_gene: TRBV11-2; d_gene: -; CDR3aa: CASSAGYPEETQYF; CDR3nt: TGTGCCAGCAGCGCAGGGTACCCTGAAGAGACCCAGTACTTC
abundance: -; j_gene: TRBJ1-1; v_gene: TRBV11-2; d_gene: -; CDR3aa: CASSNERRTEAFF; CDR3nt: TGTGCCAGCAGCAACGAACGGCGGACTGAAGCTTTCTTT
abundance: -; j_gene: TRBJ1-2; v_gene: TRBV19; d_gene: -; CDR3aa: CASSIVRAGFGGYTF; CDR3nt: TGTGCCAGTAGTATAGTCAGGGCCGGCTTCGGTGGCTACACCTTC
abundance: few; j_gene: TRBJ2-3; v_gene: TRBV6-4; d_gene: TRBD1; CDR3aa: CASRAHRGSTDTQYF; CDR3nt: TGTGCCAGCAGGGCACACAGGGGTAGCACAGATACGCAGTATTTT
abundance: few; j_gene: TRBJ2-1; v_gene: TRBV9; d_gene: TRBD2; CDR3aa: CASSVTGTSGYNEQFF; CDR3nt: TGTGCCAGCAGCGTCACCGGGACTAGCGGTTACAATGAGCAGTTCTTC
abundance: few; j_gene: TRBJ2-7; v_gene: TRBV27; d_gene: -; CDR3aa: CASSQGPNPYEQYF; CDR3nt: TGTGCCAGCAGTCAGGGCCCCAACCCCTACGAGCAGTACTTC
abundance: -; j_gene: TRBJ1-4; v_gene: TRBV7-9; d_gene: -; CDR3aa: CASSLVQPNEKLFF; CDR3nt: TGTGCCAGCAGCTTAGTACAGCCTAATGAAAAACTGTTTTTT
abundance: -; j_gene: TRBJ2-7; v_gene: TRBV14; d_gene: -; CDR3aa: CASSQGQTYEQYF; CDR3nt: TGTGCCAGCAGCCAAGGACAGACCTACGAGCAGTACTTC
abundance: -; j_gene: TRBJ2-1; v_gene: TRBV29-1; d_gene: -; CDR3aa: CSVLSGIEQFF; CDR3nt: TGCAGCGTTCTGTCTGGGATTGAGCAGTTCTTC